Shown below are 16 T cell receptor beta chains from a single sample sequenced in a study of blood T cells in healthy people across ages. For the second PCR, which ran for about 6 to 12 cycles, a sample-barcoded 5' primer and a J-beta primer mix were used. TCRdb analysed the 5' RACE reads with MiXCR anew, one entry per CDR3 protein. The sample holds about 1,500,000 distinct CDR3 sequences, 35% to 45% seen once. The sequenced material came from blood. The origin of the receptors is a woman aged 18-29 years in good health.

The V gene is TRBV5-1, the J gene TRBJ2-5; 10 bases align to TRBD2. The V gene end was trimmed by 1 base and the J gene end by 11 bases; junction bases not matched to a gene: 23. From germline, CDR1 is SGHRS and CDR2 YFSETQ. This CDR3 is 19 amino acids long. The CDR3 nucleotides read TGCGCCAGCAGCTTGCGAACCGATCCCTCTAGCGGGAGAATGGATGAGCAGTACTTC. Amino acid sequence: CASSLRTDPSSGRMDEQYF.

The sample holds a few counts of this clonotype. V usage is TRBV29-1 and J usage is TRBJ1-4; D is possibly TRBD1 (6 bases). Germline CDR1 SQVTM, CDR2 ANQGSEA. This CDR3 is built from 15 residues. Deletions cut 7 bases from V and 7 bases from J, with 22 bases between. CDR3 DNA sequence: TGCAGCGCCACTGGGAGGGGGACTGCGGGTGAAAAACTGTTTTTT. This sequence encodes CSATGRGTAGEKLFF.

The chain couples TRBV6-1 to TRBJ2-4, with TRBD2 identical over 9 bases. The J call may be in error: the DNA end matches TRBJ2-5 better. The CDR3 is made up of 16 amino acids. Germline V gives CDR1 MNHNS, CDR2 SASEGT. The CDR3 reads CASSEWGIAGDETQYF. CDR3 sequence (DNA): TGTGCCAGCAGTGAATGGGGCATAGCGGGAGACGAGACCCAGTACTTC.

This clonotype has more than one count but fewer than ten. V and J are TRBV27 and TRBJ1-5; 7 bases match TRBD1. The CDR3 sequence is 15 residues long. V was pared by 3 bases and J by 3 bases, with 5 bases of the junction left unmatched. Germline-derived CDR1 and CDR2 are MNHEY and SMNVEV (reference sequence). The DNA of the CDR3 is TGTGCCAGCAGTTTGGTAGGGGGCCTCAATCAGCCCCAGCATTTT. Translated, it gives CASSLVGGLNQPQHF.

V usage is TRBV20-1 and J usage is TRBJ1-2, with D hard to call. The CDR3 has 13 amino acids. From germline, CDR1 is DFQATT and CDR2 SNEGSKA (reference sequence). The V end was cut by 6 bases, the J end by 4 bases, with 15 bases between. CDR3 protein: CSAVDGRSYGYTF. The DNA for the CDR3 is TGCAGTGCCGTGGACGGTCGCAGCTATGGCTACACCTTC.

The chain has TRBV6-2 or TRBV6-3 and TRBJ2-7, with a weak D call TRBD2 (6 bases). This CDR3 has 15 amino acids. V was shortened by 8 bases and J by 5 bases, with 22 bases between the two germline ends. CDR1 is MNHEY and CDR2 is SVGEGT in the germline V gene. The CDR3 DNA follows: TGTGCCAGCCTCACCCGGGACTTAGGAACCCACGAGCAGTACTTC. Its protein is CASLTRDLGTHEQYF.

The rearrangement links TRBV11-2 to TRBJ2-7, with D tentatively TRBD2 (5 bases). Near its end, the DNA agrees better with TRBJ2-5, so the J call may be wrong. The CDR3 covers 16 residues. CDR1 and CDR2 (germline): SGHAT, FQNNGV. CDR3 nucleotide sequence: TGTGCCAGCAGCTTAGGACGAGGTGGGAGTAGAGAGACCCAGTACTTC. Its protein is CASSLGRGGSRETQYF.

The CDR3 loop reads CASMRTGISYEQYF. The CDR3 DNA reads as TGTGCCAGCATGCGGACAGGGATTTCCTACGAGCAGTACTTC. The chain carries TRBV14 and TRBJ2-5; 8 bases are a match to TRBD1. The J call may not be correct, given that the DNA end is closer to TRBJ2-7. The CDR3 length is 14 residues. CDR1 is SGHDN, CDR2 FVKESK, per germline.

Note on this clonotype: An end of the junction differs from the germline gene, which may be a read error. The CDR3 reads CASSEGGTNYEQYF. The CDR3 nucleotides are TGTGCCAGCAGCGAAGGCGGAACCAACTACGAGCAGTACTTC. The V call is TRBV2, the J call TRBJ2-5, with D uncertain. The J call may be faulty, since TRBJ2-7 better matches the DNA end. The CDR3 covers 14 residues. Germline CDR1 SNHLY, CDR2 FYNNEI.

Notes on this clonotype: The junction departs from the called germline gene at one end, perhaps through a read error. The chain carries TRBV10-3 and TRBJ1-2; 7 bases agree with TRBD1. The CDR3 has 15 residues. In germline, CDR1 is ENHRY, CDR2 SYGVKD. Here the CDR3 DNA reads TGTGCCGTCAGTGAGGGGGCAGGCTCTCTCTATGGCTACACCTTC. It encodes CAVSEGAGSLYGYTF.

This clonotype was observed once. This chain joins TRBV12-3 or TRBV12-4 and TRBJ2-3, with unresolved D. This CDR3 spans 15 amino acids. Trimming took off 7 bases at V and 0 bases at J, with 14 bases between the two ends. The CDR3 coding sequence is TGTGCCAGCACCCTCCGACGCGGCAGCACAGATACGCAGTATTTT. Amino acid sequence: CASTLRRGSTDTQYF.

The chain joins TRBV5-1 to TRBJ2-4; 7 nucleotides match TRBD2. The CDR3 covers 18 residues. Germline lookup yields CDR1 SGHRS and CDR2 YFSETQ. V gave up 3 bases and J gave up 1 base; unmatched junction bases: 13. The CDR3 nucleotides are TGCGCCAGCAGCTGGGCGTCGGTCGGGGGGTCCGCCAAAAACATTCAGTACTTC. Protein: CASSWASVGGSAKNIQYF.

The chain carries TRBV20-1 and TRBJ1-5; D gene unclear. The CDR3 is 16 amino acids. V lost 6 bases to trimming and J lost 3 bases, with 21 bases between them. Germline assignment: CDR1 DFQATT and CDR2 SNEGSKA (reference sequence). The DNA for the CDR3 is TGCAGTGCCACTAGTTCGTTAGCCGGCAACAATCAGCCCCAGCATTTT. It translates to CSATSSLAGNNQPQHF.

In this sample, this clonotype turned up a few times. The rearrangement links TRBV20-1 to TRBJ1-6; D is possibly TRBD1 (5 bases). Trimming shortened V by 3 bases and J by 3 bases, and 15 bases separated the two germline ends. The CDR3 is 16 amino acids. Per germline, CDR1 DFQATT and CDR2 SNEGSKA (reference sequence). CDR3 sequence (DNA): TGCAGTGCTAGGGCTCCGGGGGAGGGCTATAATTCACCCCTCCACTTT. This encodes CSARAPGEGYNSPLHF.

The chain is built from TRBV12-3 or TRBV12-4 and TRBJ1-5; D is perhaps TRBD1 (6 bases). CDR3 size: 14 residues. V was shortened by 2 bases and J by 5 bases, with 10 bases between the two germline ends. The CDR3 protein is CASSLTGRHQPQHF. CDR3 in DNA: TGTGCCAGCAGTTTAACAGGGAGGCATCAGCCCCAGCATTTT.

This clonotype was seen repeatedly, ten times or more. The CDR3 sequence: CASSPLAGGTDTQYF. CDR3 nucleotides: TGTGCCAGCAGTCCCTTGGCGGGGGGCACAGATACGCAGTATTTT. The chain uses TRBV18 and TRBJ2-3; 7 bases align to TRBD2. This CDR3 contains 15 residues. With V trimmed by 8 bases and J by 1 base, 9 bases remained unmatched. CDR1 is KGHSH and CDR2 is LQKENI in the germline V gene.